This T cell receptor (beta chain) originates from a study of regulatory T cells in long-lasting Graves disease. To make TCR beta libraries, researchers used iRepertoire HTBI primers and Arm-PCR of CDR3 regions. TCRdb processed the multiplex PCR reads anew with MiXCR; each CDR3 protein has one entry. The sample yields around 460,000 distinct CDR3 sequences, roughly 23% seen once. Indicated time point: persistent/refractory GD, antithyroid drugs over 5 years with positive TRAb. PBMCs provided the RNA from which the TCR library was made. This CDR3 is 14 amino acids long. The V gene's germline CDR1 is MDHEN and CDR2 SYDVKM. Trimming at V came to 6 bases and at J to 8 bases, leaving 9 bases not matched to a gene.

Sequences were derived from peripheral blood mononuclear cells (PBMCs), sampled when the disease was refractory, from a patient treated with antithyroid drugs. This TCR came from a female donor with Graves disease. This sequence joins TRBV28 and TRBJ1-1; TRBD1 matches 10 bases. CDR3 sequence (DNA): TGTGCCAGCAGCACCGGGACAGGGGCAGGGGAAGCTTTCTTT. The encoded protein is CASSTGTGAGEAFF.